These 4 T cell receptor beta chains originate from one sample sequenced in a study of Graves' ophthalmopathy and Graves' hyperthyroidism. RNA transcripts yielded amplified TCR beta CDR3 regions. An opening RT-PCR round employed HTBI primers and preceded a second-round multiplex PCR. TCRdb analysed the multiplex PCR reads with MiXCR anew, one entry per CDR3 protein. The repertoire includes hundreds of thousands of distinct CDR3 sequences, around a fifth of them detected once, and roughly 6.9% sits in the top ten. The material sequenced was peripheral blood. These receptor sequences come from a woman under 30 with stable Graves' hyperthyroidism. Some clones in this sample may be carry-over from other donors' samples.

This clonotype was observed a few times. The rearrangement links TRBV5-6 to TRBJ1-6; TRBD1 might be the D (5 bases). The ends were cut back, 4 bases at V and 10 bases at J, with 12 bases in the middle. CDR1 is SGHDT and CDR2 is YYEEEE in the germline V gene. The CDR3 spans 13 residues. CDR3 residues: CASSPLGGSPLHF. DNA of the CDR3: TGTGCCAGCAGCCCCTTGGGGGGGTCACCCCTCCACTTT.

On this clonotype itself: One end of the junction is discordant with germline, which a read error may explain. V usage is TRBV7-2 and J usage is TRBJ2-5; D unresolved. The V gene's germline CDR1 is SGHTA and CDR2 FQGNSA. This CDR3 has 11 residues. This CDR3 reads CASSTQGTQYF. CDR3 DNA: TGTGCCAGCAGCACCCAAGGGACCCAGTACTTC.

This clonotype was observed many times. The V call is TRBV24-1, the J call TRBJ1-2; D is perhaps TRBD1 (5 bases). The CDR3 has 14 amino acids. Germline CDR1 is KGHDR and CDR2 is SFDVKD. The V gene lost 4 bases and the J gene lost 5 bases, with 13 bases spanning the gap. The CDR3 is CATSDRDRGYGYTF. The CDR3 bases are TGTGCCACCAGTGACCGAGACAGAGGGTATGGCTACACCTTC.

In this sample, this clonotype turned up a few times. The chain employs TRBV9 and TRBJ1-1, with a possible D match to TRBD1 (5 bases). CDR3 length: 15 amino acids. Germline lookup yields CDR1 SGDLS and CDR2 YYNGEE. Trimming took 4 bases from V and 4 from J, leaving 17 bases between them. CDR3 protein: CASSPRDGGSTEAFF. Here the CDR3 DNA reads TGTGCCAGCAGCCCACGGGACGGGGGGAGCACTGAAGCTTTCTTT.